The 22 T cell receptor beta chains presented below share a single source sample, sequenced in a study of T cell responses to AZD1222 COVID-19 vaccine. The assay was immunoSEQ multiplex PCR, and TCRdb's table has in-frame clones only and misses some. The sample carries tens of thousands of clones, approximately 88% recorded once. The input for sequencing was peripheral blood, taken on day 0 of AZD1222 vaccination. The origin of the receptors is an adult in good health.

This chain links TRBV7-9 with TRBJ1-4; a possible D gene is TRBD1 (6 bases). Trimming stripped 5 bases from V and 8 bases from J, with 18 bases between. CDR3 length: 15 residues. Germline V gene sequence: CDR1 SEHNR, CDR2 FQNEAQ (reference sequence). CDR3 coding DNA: TGTGCCAGCAGCAACCCGGGGCAGGGGAGGGAAAAACTGTTTTTT. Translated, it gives CASSNPGQGREKLFF.

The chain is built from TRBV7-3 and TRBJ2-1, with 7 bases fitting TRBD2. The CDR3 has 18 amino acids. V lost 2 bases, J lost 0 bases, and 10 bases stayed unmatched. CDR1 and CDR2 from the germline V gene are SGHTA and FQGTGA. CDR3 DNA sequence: TGTGCCAGCAGCTTACAACCCGGGACTACTAGCTCCTACAATGAGCAGTTCTTC. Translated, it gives CASSLQPGTTSSYNEQFF.

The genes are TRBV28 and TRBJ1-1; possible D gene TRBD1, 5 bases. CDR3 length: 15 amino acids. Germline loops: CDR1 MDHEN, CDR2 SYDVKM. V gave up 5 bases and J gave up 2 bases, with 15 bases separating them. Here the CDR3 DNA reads TGTGCCAGCAGTCCCAGGCGGGGCCAAAACACTGAAGCTTTCTTT. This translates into CASSPRRGQNTEAFF.

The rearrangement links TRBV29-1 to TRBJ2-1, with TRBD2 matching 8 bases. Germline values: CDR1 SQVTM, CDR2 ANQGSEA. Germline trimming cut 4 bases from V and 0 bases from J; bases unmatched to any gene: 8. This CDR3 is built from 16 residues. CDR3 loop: CSVVGVSGSSYNEQFF. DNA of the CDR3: TGCAGCGTTGTGGGGGTAAGCGGGAGCTCCTACAATGAGCAGTTCTTC.

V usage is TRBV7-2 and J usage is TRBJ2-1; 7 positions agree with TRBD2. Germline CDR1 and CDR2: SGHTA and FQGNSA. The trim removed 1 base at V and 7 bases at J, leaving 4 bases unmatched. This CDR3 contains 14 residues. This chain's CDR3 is CASSLGGSKNEQFF. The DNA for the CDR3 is TGTGCCAGCAGCTTAGGCGGGAGCAAGAATGAGCAGTTCTTC.

CDR3 nucleotides: TGTGCCATCAGCCACACTACTGGGGCCAACGTCCTGACTTTC. Translating it yields CAISHTTGANVLTF. This rearrangement joins TRBV10-3 to TRBJ2-6, with D uncertain. The length of the CDR3 is 14 residues. CDR1 is ENHRY, CDR2 SYGVKD, per germline. The V gene lost 6 bases and the J gene lost 2 bases, with 8 bases spanning the gap.

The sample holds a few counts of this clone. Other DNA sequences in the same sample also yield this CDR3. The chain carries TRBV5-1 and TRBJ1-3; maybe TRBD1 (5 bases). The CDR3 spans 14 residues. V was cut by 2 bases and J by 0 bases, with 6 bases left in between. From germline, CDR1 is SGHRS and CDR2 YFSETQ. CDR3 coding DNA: TGCGCCAGCAGCTTAGACAGCTCTGGAAACACCATATATTTT. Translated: CASSLDSSGNTIYF.

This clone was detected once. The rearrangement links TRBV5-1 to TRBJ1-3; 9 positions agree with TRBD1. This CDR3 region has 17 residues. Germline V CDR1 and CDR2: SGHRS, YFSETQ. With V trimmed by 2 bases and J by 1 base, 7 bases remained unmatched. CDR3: CASSFSTGGASGNTIYF. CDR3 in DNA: TGCGCCAGCAGCTTTTCGACAGGGGGAGCTTCTGGAAACACCATATATTTT.

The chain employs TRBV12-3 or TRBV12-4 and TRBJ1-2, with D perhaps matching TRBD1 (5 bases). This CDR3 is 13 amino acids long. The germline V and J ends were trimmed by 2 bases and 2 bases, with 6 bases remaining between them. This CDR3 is CASSLRDNYGYTF. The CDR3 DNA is TGTGCCAGCAGTTTACGGGACAACTATGGCTACACCTTC.

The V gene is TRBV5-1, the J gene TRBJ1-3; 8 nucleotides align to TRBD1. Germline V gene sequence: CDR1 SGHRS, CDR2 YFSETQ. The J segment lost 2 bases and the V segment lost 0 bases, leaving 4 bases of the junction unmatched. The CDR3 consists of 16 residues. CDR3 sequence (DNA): TGCGCCAGCAGCTTGGTGTCAGGGGGCGCTGGAAACACCATATATTTT. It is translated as CASSLVSGGAGNTIYF.

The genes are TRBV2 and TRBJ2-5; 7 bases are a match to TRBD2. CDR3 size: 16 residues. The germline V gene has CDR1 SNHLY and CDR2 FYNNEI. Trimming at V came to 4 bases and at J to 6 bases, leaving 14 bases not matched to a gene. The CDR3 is CASSARLAGVKKTQYF. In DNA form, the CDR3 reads TGTGCCAGCAGTGCTCGCCTGGCGGGAGTCAAGAAGACCCAGTACTTC.

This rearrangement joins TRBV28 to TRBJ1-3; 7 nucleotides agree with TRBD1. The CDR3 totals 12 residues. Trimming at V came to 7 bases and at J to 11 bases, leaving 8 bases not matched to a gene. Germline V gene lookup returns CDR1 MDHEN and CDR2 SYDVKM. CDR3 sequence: CASTDRAQAIYF. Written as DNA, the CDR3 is TGTGCCAGCACTGACAGGGCTCAAGCCATATATTTT.

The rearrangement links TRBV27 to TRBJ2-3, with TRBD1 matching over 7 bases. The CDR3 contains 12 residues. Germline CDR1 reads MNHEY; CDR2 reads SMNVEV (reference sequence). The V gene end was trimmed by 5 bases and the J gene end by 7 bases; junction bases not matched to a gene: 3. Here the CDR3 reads CASSLQGNTQYF. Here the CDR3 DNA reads TGTGCCAGCAGTCTACAGGGGAATACGCAGTATTTT.

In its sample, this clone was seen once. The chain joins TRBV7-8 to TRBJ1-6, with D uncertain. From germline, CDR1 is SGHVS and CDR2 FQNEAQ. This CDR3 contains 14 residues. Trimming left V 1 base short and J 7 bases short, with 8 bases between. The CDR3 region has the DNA TGTGCCAGCAGCTTAGTTAGCGGGAATTCACCCCTCCACTTT. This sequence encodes CASSLVSGNSPLHF.

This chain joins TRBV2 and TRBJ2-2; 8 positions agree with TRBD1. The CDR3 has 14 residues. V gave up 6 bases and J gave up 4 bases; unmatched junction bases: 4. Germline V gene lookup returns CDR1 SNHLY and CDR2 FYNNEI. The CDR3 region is CASRDRESTGELFF. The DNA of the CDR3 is TGTGCCAGCAGGGACAGGGAGAGCACCGGGGAGCTGTTTTTT.

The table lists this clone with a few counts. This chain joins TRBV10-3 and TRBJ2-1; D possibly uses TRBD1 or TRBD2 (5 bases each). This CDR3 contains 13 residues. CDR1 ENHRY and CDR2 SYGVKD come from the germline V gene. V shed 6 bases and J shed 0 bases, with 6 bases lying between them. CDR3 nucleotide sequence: TGTGCCATCAGGGGGGACTCCTACAATGAGCAGTTCTTC. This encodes CAIRGDSYNEQFF.

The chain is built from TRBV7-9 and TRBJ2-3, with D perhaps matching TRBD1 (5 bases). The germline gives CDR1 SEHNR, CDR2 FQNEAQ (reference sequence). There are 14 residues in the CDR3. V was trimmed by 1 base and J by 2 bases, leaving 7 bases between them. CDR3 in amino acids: CASSLVGHTDTQYF. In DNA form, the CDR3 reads TGTGCCAGCAGCTTAGTCGGACACACAGATACGCAGTATTTT. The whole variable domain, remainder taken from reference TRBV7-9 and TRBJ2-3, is DTGVSQNPRHKITKRGQNVTFRCDPISEHNRLYWYRQTLGQGPEFLTYFQNEAQLEKSRLLSDRFSAERPKGSFSTLEIQRTEQGDSAMYLCASSLVGHTDTQYFGPGTRLTVL.

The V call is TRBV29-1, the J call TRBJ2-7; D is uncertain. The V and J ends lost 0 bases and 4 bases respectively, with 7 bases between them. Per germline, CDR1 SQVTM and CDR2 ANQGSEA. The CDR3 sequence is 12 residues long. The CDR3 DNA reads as TGCAGCGTTGAAGAGACCACTTACGAGCAGTACTTC. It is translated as CSVEETTYEQYF.

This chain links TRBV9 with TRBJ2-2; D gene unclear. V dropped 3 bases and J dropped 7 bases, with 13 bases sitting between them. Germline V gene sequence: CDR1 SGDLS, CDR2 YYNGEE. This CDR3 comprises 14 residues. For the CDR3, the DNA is TGTGCCAGCAGCGGAGACGAGTGGAGCGGGGAGCTGTTTTTT. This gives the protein CASSGDEWSGELFF. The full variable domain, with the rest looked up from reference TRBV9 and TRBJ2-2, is DSGVTQTPKHLITATGQRVTLRCSPRSGDLSVYWYQQSLDQGLQFLIQYYNGEERAKGNILERFSAQQFPDLHSELNLSSLELGDSALYFCASSGDEWSGELFFGEGSRLTVL.

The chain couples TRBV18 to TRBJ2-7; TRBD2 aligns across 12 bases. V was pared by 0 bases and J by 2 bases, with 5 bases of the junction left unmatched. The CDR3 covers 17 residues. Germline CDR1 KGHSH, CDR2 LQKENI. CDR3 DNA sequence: TGTGCCAGCTCACCACCGGGACTAGCGGGTCCGACCTACGAGCAGTACTTC. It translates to CASSPPGLAGPTYEQYF.

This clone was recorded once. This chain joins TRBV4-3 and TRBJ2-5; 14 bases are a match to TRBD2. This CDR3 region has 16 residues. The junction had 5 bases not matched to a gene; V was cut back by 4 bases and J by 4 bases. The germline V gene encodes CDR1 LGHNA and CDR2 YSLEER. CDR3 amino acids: CASSPRLAGGPETQYF. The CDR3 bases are TGCGCCAGCAGCCCCCGACTAGCGGGAGGGCCAGAGACCCAGTACTTC.

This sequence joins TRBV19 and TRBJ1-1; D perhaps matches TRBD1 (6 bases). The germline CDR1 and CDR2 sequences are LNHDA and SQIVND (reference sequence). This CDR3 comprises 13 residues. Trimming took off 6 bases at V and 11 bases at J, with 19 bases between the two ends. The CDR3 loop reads CASRWRGAGDAFF. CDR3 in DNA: TGTGCCAGTAGGTGGCGGGGGGCTGGGGATGCTTTCTTT.